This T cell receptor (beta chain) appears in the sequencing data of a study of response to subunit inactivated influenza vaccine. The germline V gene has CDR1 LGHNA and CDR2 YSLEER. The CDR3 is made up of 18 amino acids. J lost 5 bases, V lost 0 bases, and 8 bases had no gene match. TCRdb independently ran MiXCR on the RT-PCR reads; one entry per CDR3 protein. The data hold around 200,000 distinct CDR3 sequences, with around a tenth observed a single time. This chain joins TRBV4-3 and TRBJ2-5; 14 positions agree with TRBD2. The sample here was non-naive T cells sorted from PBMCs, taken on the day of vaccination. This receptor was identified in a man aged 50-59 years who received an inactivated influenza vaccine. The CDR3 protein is CASSQDFGLAGGRETQYF. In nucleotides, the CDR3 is TGCGCCAGCAGCCAAGATTTCGGACTAGCGGGGGGCCGGGAGACCCAGTACTTC.